This T cell receptor beta chain is drawn from a study of T cell repertoires in cytomegalovirus infection. Study details: In public TCR beta signatures, there were indications of both CMV infection and matching HLA type. Study-wide results and caveats: Clonotype analysis showed dominance of the ex vivo response by HLA-C-restricted CMV-specific TCR beta clonotypes.

The germline V gene has CDR1 SEHNR and CDR2 FQNEAQ (reference sequence). The CDR3 has 14 residues. Losses at the gene ends were 4 bases for V and 6 bases for J; bases not matched to a gene: 6. Note on this clonotype: The antigen remains unidentified.

MiXCR was run by TCRdb on the reads, yielding one entry per CDR3 protein. The sample yields a few hundred thousand distinct CDR3 sequences, over 7.5% seen once. V gene TRBV7-9 combines with J gene TRBJ1-5, with 7 bases identical to TRBD1. Sequenced material: PBMCs. This clonotype originated in a human donor in good health (CMV status not recorded). Some clones in this sample may be carry-over from other donors' samples. CDR3 region: CASSSDRAVQPQHF. The CDR3 DNA sequence: TGTGCCAGCAGCTCCGACAGGGCGGTTCAGCCCCAGCATTTT. Full variable domain (outside the CDR3, taken from reference TRBV7-9 and TRBJ1-5): DTGVSQNPRHKITKRGQNVTFRCDPISEHNRLYWYRQTLGQGPEFLTYFQNEAQLEKSRLLSDRFSAERPKGSFSTLEIQRTEQGDSAMYLCASSSDRAVQPQHFGDGTRLSIL.